The next 15 T cell receptor beta chains were all read from a single sample in a study of blood T cell repertoires in COVID-19. Assay: immunoSEQ multiplex PCR; the TCRdb copy retains only in-frame clones and omits some. Among 110,000 or so clones, 75% to 90% were seen once, and the ten largest hold about an eighth. Source material: peripheral blood. These receptors all come from a human donor in a cohort sampled during active COVID-19.

J is TRBJ2-3 and V is TRBV7-7; 12 bases agree with TRBD2. Germline CDR1 is SSHAT and CDR2 is FNYEAQ (reference sequence). CDR3 length: 15 residues. With V trimmed by 4 bases and J by 3 bases, 2 bases remained unmatched. The CDR3 loop reads CASSSGLAGTDTQYF. Here the CDR3 DNA reads TGTGCCAGCAGCTCCGGACTAGCGGGGACAGATACGCAGTATTTT.

The V and J genes are TRBV12-3 or TRBV12-4 and TRBJ1-5; 7 bases align to TRBD1. This CDR3 contains 12 residues. V was pared by 2 bases and J by 9 bases, with 1 base of the junction left unmatched. The DNA for the CDR3 is TGTGCCAGCAGTTTACGGACAGGGCCCCAGCATTTT. As protein: CASSLRTGPQHF.

The genes are TRBV19 and TRBJ2-7; tentatively, D is TRBD2 (7 bases). Germline CDR1 and CDR2: LNHDA and SQIVND (reference sequence). The CDR3 is 15 residues long. V dropped 3 bases and J dropped 3 bases, with 15 bases sitting between them. The CDR3 bases are TGTGCCAGTAGTATTCGAATGGGGGGGCACTACGAGCAGTACTTC. Translated: CASSIRMGGHYEQYF. Together with reference TRBV19 and TRBJ2-7, the CDR3 gives the full variable domain: DGGITQSPKYLFRKEGQNVTLSCEQNLNHDAMYWYRQDPGQGLRLIYYSQIVNDFQKGDIAEGYSVSREKKESFPLTVTSAQKNPTAFYLCASSIRMGGHYEQYFGPGTRLTVT.

In DNA, the CDR3 is TGTGCCATCAACAGGGGCGAGGGGGAGACCCAGTACTTC. Protein: CAINRGEGETQYF. V is TRBV10-3 and J is TRBJ2-5; TRBD1 aligns across 7 bases. From germline, CDR1 is ENHRY and CDR2 SYGVKD. The CDR3 runs to 13 residues. V shed 7 bases, J shed 5 bases, and the junction held 7 bases outside the gene matches.

The V and J genes are TRBV12-5 and TRBJ2-4, with 7 bases aligning to TRBD1. With V trimmed by 5 bases and J by 6 bases, 10 bases remained unmatched. This CDR3 has 15 residues. CDR1 and CDR2 from the germline V gene are LGHNT and FRNRAP. The CDR3 loop reads CASGPEQGWRNIQYF. The CDR3 DNA sequence: TGTGCTAGTGGTCCTGAACAGGGGTGGAGAAACATTCAGTACTTC.

Only one count was recorded for this clone. V gene TRBV28 combines with J gene TRBJ1-1, with 7 nucleotides matching TRBD1. Germline CDR1 reads MDHEN; CDR2 reads SYDVKM. The ends lost 2 bases at V and 6 bases at J; junction bases unmatched: 0. The CDR3 extends over 12 amino acids. CDR3 sequence: CASSLQGAEAFF. The CDR3, as DNA: TGTGCCAGCAGTTTACAGGGGGCTGAAGCTTTCTTT.

V usage is TRBV6-5 and J usage is TRBJ2-4, with unresolved D. Germline CDR1 is MNHEY and CDR2 is SVGAGI. The CDR3 sequence is 15 residues long. V lost 6 bases and J lost 0, with 12 bases in between. The CDR3 DNA is TGTGCCAGCAGCGCCATTTCTATAGCCAAAAACATTCAGTACTTC. The encoded protein is CASSAISIAKNIQYF.

The CDR3 nucleotides read TGTGCCAGCACGGGACAGCAAGTCATGAACACTGAAGCTTTCTTT. This gives the protein CASTGQQVMNTEAFF. V is TRBV2 and J is TRBJ1-1; TRBD1 matches at 7 bases. From germline, CDR1 is SNHLY and CDR2 FYNNEI. There are 15 residues in the CDR3. Trimming took 7 bases from V and 0 from J; bases not matched to a gene: 8.

The rearrangement links TRBV6-2 or TRBV6-3 to TRBJ1-1; D remains ambiguous. CDR1 is MNHEY, CDR2 SVGEGT, per germline. The CDR3 has 14 amino acids. Trimming stripped 6 bases from V and 1 base from J, with 12 bases between. The CDR3 region is CASSSSWSNTEAFF. As DNA, the CDR3 is TGTGCCAGCAGCTCGAGTTGGTCGAACACTGAAGCTTTCTTT.

This clone was observed once. CDR3 loop: CASSVGGPSNSPLHF. CDR3 DNA: TGTGCCAGCAGCGTAGGTGGGCCGTCTAATTCACCCCTCCACTTT. The V call is TRBV9, the J call TRBJ1-6; D ambiguous. Germline V CDR1 and CDR2: SGDLS, YYNGEE. The CDR3 covers 15 residues. Trimming removed 0 bases from V and 6 bases from J, with 10 bases in between. The whole variable domain, remainder taken from reference TRBV9 and TRBJ1-6, is DSGVTQTPKHLITATGQRVTLRCSPRSGDLSVYWYQQSLDQGLQFLIQYYNGEERAKGNILERFSAQQFPDLHSELNLSSLELGDSALYFCASSVGGPSNSPLHFGNGTRLTVT.

This chain connects TRBV10-3 to TRBJ2-7, with 8 bases that match TRBD2. The germline V gene encodes CDR1 ENHRY and CDR2 SYGVKD. V was clipped by 10 bases and J by 5 bases; unmatched bases: 10. There are 13 residues in the CDR3. CDR3 nucleotides: TGTGCCACCTCTGGGGGGCGGGGGGACGAGCAGTACTTC. As protein: CATSGGRGDEQYF.

The genes are TRBV3-1 (or the pseudogene TRBV3-2) and TRBJ1-5; no clear D. V was shortened by 0 bases and J by 9 bases, with 12 bases between the two germline ends. There are 14 residues in the CDR3. The germline V gene encodes CDR1 LGHDT and CDR2 YNNKEL (reference sequence). The CDR3 DNA follows: TGTGCCAGCAGCCAAGATACAGTTAGGCCGCCCCAGCATTTT. Encoded protein: CASSQDTVRPPQHF.

The genes are TRBV9 and TRBJ2-2; 8 nucleotides agree with TRBD2. Germline-derived CDR1 and CDR2 are SGDLS and YYNGEE. V trimming: 7 bases; J trimming: 6 bases; junction bases outside the gene matches: 11. The length of the CDR3 is 15 residues. Written as DNA, the CDR3 is TGTGCCAGCTCCCCCTTTAGCGGGGATGCCGGGGAGCTGTTTTTT. Protein product: CASSPFSGDAGELFF.

CDR3 residues: CASSIETRLQGTGELFF. Written as DNA, the CDR3 is TGTGCCAGTAGTATAGAGACAAGACTTCAGGGGACCGGGGAGCTGTTTTTT. The chain couples TRBV19 to TRBJ2-2, with a tentative D call TRBD1 (6 bases). V shed 0 bases and J shed 5 bases, with 16 bases lying between them. The CDR3 runs 17 residues. Germline V gives CDR1 LNHDA, CDR2 SQIVND (reference sequence).

The chain carries TRBV19 and TRBJ1-6; 10 nucleotides align to TRBD1. Germline V gene sequence: CDR1 LNHDA, CDR2 SQIVND (reference sequence). V was pared by 6 bases and J by 8 bases, with 10 bases of the junction left unmatched. The CDR3 extends over 16 amino acids. The CDR3 nucleotides are TGTGCCAGTAGGGAACCGGGACAGGGGAACTATTCACCCCTCCACTTT. Amino acids: CASREPGQGNYSPLHF.